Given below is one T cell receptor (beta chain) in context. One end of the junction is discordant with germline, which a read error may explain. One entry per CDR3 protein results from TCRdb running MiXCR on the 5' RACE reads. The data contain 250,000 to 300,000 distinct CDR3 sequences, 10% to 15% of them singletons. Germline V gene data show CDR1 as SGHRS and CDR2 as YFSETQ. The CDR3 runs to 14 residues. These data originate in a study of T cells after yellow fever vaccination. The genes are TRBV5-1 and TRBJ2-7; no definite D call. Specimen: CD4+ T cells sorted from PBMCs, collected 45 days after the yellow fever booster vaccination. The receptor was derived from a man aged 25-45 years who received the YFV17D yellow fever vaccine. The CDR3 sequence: CASSLVPPSNEQYF. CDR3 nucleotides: TGCGCCAGCAGTTTGGTTCCCCCCAGCAACGAGCAGTACTTC.